This TCR beta chain was found in a study of blood T cells in healthy people across ages. Study outcomes and limitations: Those diversity estimates obtained from one million T cells were thought to be underestimates.

In this sample, this clonotype turned up many times. The antigen is not known. A second PCR, run for about 6 to 12 cycles, used a sample-barcoded 5' primer plus a J-beta primer mix. TCRdb redid the calling of the 5' RACE reads with MiXCR, one entry per CDR3 protein. The sample records roughly 700,000 distinct CDR3 sequences, about 30% being singletons. V was shortened by 0 bases and J by 4 bases, with 19 bases between the two germline ends. CDR3 length: 17 amino acids. Germline CDR1 reads DFQATT; CDR2 reads SNEGSKA (reference sequence). PBMCs were isolated at a quantity of at least 6.5 million per sample.

The chain is built from TRBV20-1 and TRBJ1-5; D unclear. Sequencing used blood. The clonotype comes from a woman at least 80 years old in good health. CDR3 in amino acids: CSARDPSPGSLNQPQHF. CDR3 DNA sequence: TGCAGTGCTAGAGACCCGAGCCCGGGATCCCTTAATCAGCCCCAGCATTTT.